This T cell receptor beta chain was observed in a study of regulatory T cells in long-lasting Graves disease. V was shortened by 4 bases and J by 11 bases, with 12 bases between the two germline ends. The germline CDR1 and CDR2 sequences are MNHNS and SASEGT. There are 12 residues in the CDR3. Findings and caveats of the study: Favored usage of TRBV28, TRBJ1-2 and TRBJ2-5 was recorded in persistent disease.

HTBI primers from iRepertoire and Arm-PCR of CDR3 regions yielded the TCR beta libraries. TCRdb fed the multiplex PCR reads into MiXCR, producing one record per CDR3 protein. The data show around 450,000 distinct CDR3 sequences, roughly 17% seen once. Indicated time point: newly diagnosed GD, antithyroid drugs for less than 3 months. The TCR library used RNA extracted from PBMCs. At least ten counts were recorded for this clonotype. What it recognizes is unknown. In addition, the sample was reused for a study of T cells in Graves' hyperthyroidism and ophthalmopathy.

The chain is built from TRBV6-1 and TRBJ1-5, with a weak D call TRBD1 (5 bases). The sequence came from a man aged 40-49 years with Graves disease. Sequences were derived from peripheral blood mononuclear cells (PBMCs), sampled at new diagnosis, from a patient treated with antithyroid drugs. DNA for the CDR3: TGTGCCAGCAGTGGTGTCGGGGGGGCCCAGCATTTT. Translated, it gives CASSGVGGAQHF.